This T cell receptor beta chain was sequenced during a study of control samples from healthy donors and cancer patients. The V end lost 5 bases, the J end lost 5 bases, and 15 bases lay between the germline ends. The CDR3 runs 14 residues. Germline lookup yields CDR1 LNHDA and CDR2 SQIVND (reference sequence). Libraries were prepared by immunoSEQ multiplex PCR; TCRdb keeps only in-frame clonotypes and omits some of them. The sample holds more than 95,000 clones, about 88% seen once. The sequenced sample consisted of blood. V and J are TRBV19 and TRBJ1-1; D is undetermined. The clonotype was recovered from a woman in her 70s in good health. CDR3 sequence reads: CASSSSAYLTEAFF. CDR3 nucleotides: TGTGCCAGTAGTTCCAGCGCTTACTTAACTGAAGCTTTCTTT.